This T cell receptor beta chain is drawn from a study of neurological immune-mediated disorders (dated by TCRdb to between 2018 and 2021). In the study overall: Among the 35 or so multiple sclerosis patients, relapsing-remitting MS was present in around 31 and secondary progressive MS was present in 3. The cohort was made up of 65 to 75 subjects, consisting of 14 HAM/TSP patients, about 34 multiple sclerosis patients and 20 healthy controls. Using UMI-based sequencing, the study compared peripheral blood TCR-beta repertoires from patients with HTLV-I-associated myelopathy (HAM/TSP), patients with multiple sclerosis, and healthy controls. The 90 to 110 TCR-beta libraries included longitudinal samples, technical triplicates and paired sorted CD4+ and CD8+ T-cell subsets alongside PBMC samples.

The sample holds many counts of this clonotype. Its antigen has not been determined. No much larger clonotype is one base removed from it; base qualities were not supplied. The research as a whole found: TCR clonal expansion was highest in HAM/TSP patients and lowest in MS patients, with MS patients falling below even healthy controls. The MS cluster was not associated with any clinical or MRI features, and the authors stated that larger cohorts are needed. Across subjects, expanded clones never shared an identical CDR3 amino acid sequence, which suggests that the TCR-beta repertoires in every group were private. Repertoires from 18 of 34 MS patients were grouped by phylogenetic analysis into a cluster of related CDR3 sequences, suggesting a possible repertoire-level signature.

A distance of 10 bases separates the germline ends of V and J, which lose 0 bases and 1 base respectively. The CDR3 sequence holds 16 residues, the cysteine and phenylalanine included. The entry retains the CDR3 DNA only, 48 bases that are in frame from base 1. The germline V gene specifies SGHDT as CDR1 and YYEEEE as CDR2. cDNA was synthesized by template-switch 5'RACE using a primer carrying a 10-nucleotide random unique molecular identifier by which each TCR transcript was tagged. Every sequencing run yielded over 160 million TCR-beta sequences covering 15-18 subjects. The RNeasy kit was used for extraction of total RNA. The KAPA Real-time Library Amplification kit was used to amplify TCR-beta VDJ regions with primers targeting the TCR constant region and the 5'RACE anchor. Sample indexes and Illumina adaptors were added in a first PCR, and a second PCR then increased library yield. After Ampure bead purification, the TCR product of roughly 650 bp was size-selected on a 2% E-gel SizeSelection system. Before pooling, library quality was assessed on a Bioanalyzer, concentration was determined with Qubit, and library quantification was performed with the Kapa Library Quantification kit. Paired-end 2 x 150 bp sequencing of the libraries was performed on an Illumina HiSeq 2500. To increase sequence diversity, about 25-30% phiX was spiked into each library pool. Concerning the study's data processing: Quality-filtered reads were processed with the UMI-based MiGEC pipeline, and over 75% of raw TCR sequences were removed by the MiGEC pipeline during error correction. IMGT germline references were used for aligning VDJ genes, and each clonotype was defined as a unique CDR3 amino acid sequence together with its V-J genes. Clonal expansion, Shannon diversity and CDR3 relatedness (CalcPairwiseDistances, ClusterSamples) were evaluated with VDJtools, and phylogenetic trees were built with CLCbio workbench. A clone was classed as expanded if it had 8 or more unique UMIs, a cutoff based on coefficient-of-variation modelling across technical triplicates. TCRdb ran its own pipeline on the public reads, namely fastp trimming at Q25 and MiXCR clone calling, and kept in-frame beta chains. One record per CDR3 amino acid sequence lists the most common genes and DNA. The authors' filters were not applied to this entry. This sample gives roughly 59,000 distinct CDR3 sequences in total; roughly 4.9% of them show up just once. The top ten hold about 5% of the sample.

Libraries from unsorted PBMCs were made from 2 million PBMCs kept in RNAlater at -80 degrees C until RNA extraction. The multiple sclerosis patients were enrolled in a US clinical protocol that evaluated disease progression with magnetic resonance imaging. PBMCs were separated from peripheral blood using Ficoll-Hypaque density gradient centrifugation and then cryopreserved in liquid nitrogen. The V and J genes are TRBV5-6 and TRBJ2-2, with the identity of the D gene unclear. The material sequenced was PBMCs. The clonotype originates from a human donor with multiple sclerosis. The donor label of this sample is uncertain. For the CDR3, the sequence is CASSLAPLGNTGELFF. The DNA is as follows: TGTGCCAGCAGCTTGGCCCCGCTAGGGAACACCGGGGAGCTGTTTTTT.